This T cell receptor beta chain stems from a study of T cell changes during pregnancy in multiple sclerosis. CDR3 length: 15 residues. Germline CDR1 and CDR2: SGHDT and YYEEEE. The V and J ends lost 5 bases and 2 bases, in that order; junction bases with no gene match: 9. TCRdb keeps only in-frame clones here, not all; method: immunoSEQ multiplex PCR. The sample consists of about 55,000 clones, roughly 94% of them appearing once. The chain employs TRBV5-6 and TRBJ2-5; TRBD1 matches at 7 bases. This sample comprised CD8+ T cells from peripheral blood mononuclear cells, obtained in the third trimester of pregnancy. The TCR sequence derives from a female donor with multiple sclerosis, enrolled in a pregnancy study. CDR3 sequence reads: CASSPNWDRQETQYF. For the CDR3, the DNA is TGTGCCAGCAGTCCTAACTGGGACAGACAAGAGACCCAGTACTTC.